This TCR beta chain is from a study of patients and donors after allogeneic stem cell transplantation. The CDR3 runs to 14 residues. Looked up from germline, CDR1 is MRHNA and CDR2 is SNTAGT. The V end lost 3 bases, the J end lost 6 bases, and 12 bases lay between the germline ends. This clonotype was recorded at least ten times. MiXCR was run by TCRdb on the RT-PCR reads, yielding one entry per CDR3 protein. The data show about a million distinct CDR3 sequences, approximately 18% seen once. The J gene is TRBJ1-5, the V gene TRBV6-4; tentatively, D is TRBD1 (6 bases). The sequencing input was blood, either unsorted or a sorted T cell fraction (not recorded which). The clonotype was recovered from a human donor who was either an allogeneic HSCT recipient or a stem cell or donor lymphocyte infusion donor (not recorded which). It is not recorded whose cells these are; they may come from a transplant donor. Here the CDR3 reads CASSEYGQLQPQHF. The CDR3, as DNA: TGTGCCAGCAGTGAATACGGACAGCTTCAGCCCCAGCATTTT.